The T cell receptor (beta chain) described here comes from a study of T cell repertoires in cytomegalovirus infection. This clonotype was counted at least ten times. Its specificity is unknown. The CDR3 consists of 15 residues. After removal of 9 bases from V and 6 bases from J, the junction contained 10 bases not matched to a gene. The germline gives CDR1 MDHEN, CDR2 SYDVKM. Via MiXCR, TCRdb re-called the reads, giving one row per CDR3 protein. The sample has around 100,000 distinct CDR3 sequences, 10% seen once. The V and J genes are TRBV28 and TRBJ1-6, with 8 bases lining up with TRBD1. This TCR was recovered from a human donor in good health (CMV status not recorded). Some clones in this sample may be carry-over from other donors' samples. The material sequenced was PBMCs, sequenced either directly or after in vitro stimulation (not recorded which). The CDR3 loop is CASLTWTGTNSPLHF. The CDR3 nucleotides read TGTGCCAGTTTAACCTGGACAGGGACTAATTCACCCCTCCACTTT.